This is a list of T cell receptor beta chains from one sample in a study of Ad26.COV2.S vaccination and SARS-CoV-2 variants. Assay: immunoSEQ multiplex PCR; the TCRdb copy retains only in-frame clones and omits some. The repertoire holds roughly 380,000 clones, with about 85% as singletons. Sequencing used peripheral blood, obtained in a trial of Ad26.COV2.S vaccine versus placebo. These receptors were taken from a person between 18 and 65 years old who received the Ad26.COV2.S COVID-19 vaccine or a placebo. Both conserved end residues are part of each CDR3. A D gene is named only where the DNA matches it firmly. Size is stated for part of the rows, as once, few or many counts, or as a class when the clone is expanded.

v_gene	j_gene	d_gene	abundance	CDR3nt	CDR3aa
TRBV19	TRBJ2-6	NA	few	TGTGCCAGTAGTATAGACCAGGGTACTGGGGCCAACGTCCTGACTTTC	CASSIDQGTGANVLTF
TRBV28	TRBJ2-2	TRBD2	once	TGTGCCAGCAGTTTATGGCTAGCGGGGAGGGGCGGGGAGCTGTTTTTT	CASSLWLAGRGGELFF
TRBV10-2	TRBJ1-1	NA	NA	TGCGCCAGCAGTGAGTATCCCCTAGGAACCACTGAAGCTTTCTTT	CASSEYPLGTTEAFF
TRBV5-1	TRBJ1-2	NA	NA	TGCGCCAGCAGCTTGGAAAGTGCGGGGGACTATGGCTACACCTTC	CASSLESAGDYGYTF
TRBV27	TRBJ1-2	NA	NA	TGTGCCAGCAGTTTCGCAGGGGTAGGGGGCTACACCTTC	CASSFAGVGGYTF
TRBV7-6	TRBJ1-1	NA	once	TGTGCCAGCAGCCTACCGACAGTTCCTGAAGCTTTCTTT	CASSLPTVPEAFF
TRBV4-3	TRBJ2-2	NA	NA	TGCGCCAGCAGCCCTCGGCGGGAAGTGGCGGGGGAGCTGTTTTTT	CASSPRREVAGELFF
TRBV7-9	TRBJ2-7	NA	NA	TGTGCCAGCAGCCCTGACGCCTACGAGCAGTACTTC	CASSPDAYEQYF
TRBV11-2	TRBJ2-3	TRBD2	NA	TGTGCCAGCAGCTCCCGGGGGGAGGTAAAAGATACGCAGTATTTT	CASSSRGEVKDTQYF
TRBV13	TRBJ2-7	TRBD2	NA	TGTGCCAGCAGCTCAACCCTACTAGCGGTGCCCTACGAGCAGTACTTC	CASSSTLLAVPYEQYF
TRBV5-7	TRBJ1-2	NA	NA	TGTGCCAGCAGCACCTCCGTTAGACAGCAGCCCTACACCTTC	CASSTSVRQQPYTF
TRBV10-3	TRBJ2-7	TRBD2	NA	TGTGCCATCAGTGTCCAGACTAGCGGATCCTACGAGCAGTACTTC	CAISVQTSGSYEQYF
TRBV6-5	TRBJ2-2	TRBD2	NA	TGTGCCAGCAGTTACCGCAGGGAGGGCAGCGGGGAGCTGTTTTTT	CASSYRREGSGELFF
TRBV6-5	TRBJ1-5	NA	NA	TGTGCCAGCACATGGCAGGGGAACCAGCCCCAGCATTTT	CASTWQGNQPQHF
TRBV27	TRBJ2-7	TRBD2	few	TGTGCCAGCAGTTTATATACCCCGGGGGGGGACTTTGAGGAGCAGTACTTC	CASSLYTPGGDFEEQYF
TRBV29-1	TRBJ1-5	NA	few	TGCAGCGTTGGGCAGGGAGTTAATCAGCCCCAGCATTTT	CSVGQGVNQPQHF
TRBV6-5	TRBJ1-3	NA	NA	TGTGCCAGCCTCCACCCCAACTCTGGAAACACCATATATTTT	CASLHPNSGNTIYF
TRBV29-1	TRBJ2-7	NA	NA	TGCAGCGTTGTGGTTGGGGCGCCTGTTGAGCAGTACTTC	CSVVVGAPVEQYF
TRBV4-3	TRBJ2-1	TRBD2	NA	TGCGCCAGCAGCCAAGCTAGCGGGGGCTGGGGAAATGAGCAGTTCTTC	CASSQASGGWGNEQFF
TRBV4-3	TRBJ1-5	NA	NA	TGCGCCAGCAGCCAAGCAGGTCCTACTAGCAATCAGCCCCAGCATTTT	CASSQAGPTSNQPQHF
TRBV15	TRBJ2-2	TRBD1	NA	TGTGCCACCAGAAGAGACAGGGGTGGGCCCGGGGAGCTGTTTTTT	CATRRDRGGPGELFF
TRBV12-3/TRBV12-4	TRBJ2-7	NA	NA	TGTGCCAGCAGTTTTCCGTTGGGCGAGCAGTACTTC	CASSFPLGEQYF
TRBV28	TRBJ2-7	NA	NA	TGTGCCAGCAGTTTAGGGGTTACCTACGAGCAGTACTTC	CASSLGVTYEQYF
TRBV6-6	TRBJ1-1	NA	few	TGTGCCAGCACCATACAAGGCACTGAAGCTTTCTTT	CASTIQGTEAFF
TRBV5-4	TRBJ1-2	NA	NA	TGTGCCAGCAGCCCTCAGGGGAGGGGCTACACCTTC	CASSPQGRGYTF
TRBV6-2/TRBV6-3	TRBJ2-1	NA	NA	TGTGCCAGCAGCCCTCCGGGGTCGGACTACGAGCAGTTCTTC	CASSPPGSDYEQFF
TRBV9	TRBJ1-2	NA	NA	TGTGCCAGCAGCGCGCAGGTTAACTATGGCTACACCTTC	CASSAQVNYGYTF
TRBV28	TRBJ1-1	NA	NA	TGTGCCAGCAGTTTGGTGGGCTTGGGGACTGAAGCTTTCTTT	CASSLVGLGTEAFF
TRBV3-1/TRBV3-2	TRBJ2-7	NA	NA	TGTGCCAGCAGCCAAGATGAGACCGGAGGGGAGCAGTACTTC	CASSQDETGGEQYF
TRBV15	TRBJ2-1	TRBD1	once	TGTGCCACCAGCAGAGACAGGGGGCGAGAGCAGTTCTTC	CATSRDRGREQFF
TRBV3-1/TRBV3-2	TRBJ2-7	NA	NA	TGTGCCAGCAGCCAAGATTCCGGGAGTCGGGCGTACGAGCAGTACTTC	CASSQDSGSRAYEQYF
TRBV28	TRBJ1-5	NA	NA	TGTGCCAGCAGACGGGACAATCAGCCCCAGCATTTT	CASRRDNQPQHF
TRBV3-1/TRBV3-2	TRBJ1-1	NA	NA	TGTGCCAGCAGCCGGGAAAAGAGCGGGTCTGAAGCTTTCTTT	CASSREKSGSEAFF
TRBV23-1	TRBJ2-7	NA	NA	TGCGCCAGCAGTCAATCTAAGCCCAAGGGGTCAGTCGGCGGTTACGAGCAGTACTTC	CASSQSKPKGSVGGYEQYF
TRBV29-1	TRBJ2-5	TRBD2	NA	TGCAGCGCAGGGACCTCCGTAGCGGGGGATGGGGAGGAGACCCAGTACTTC	CSAGTSVAGDGEETQYF
TRBV30	TRBJ1-2	TRBD1	NA	TGTGCCTGGAGTAATGACAGGGCCAACTATGGCTACACCTTC	CAWSNDRANYGYTF